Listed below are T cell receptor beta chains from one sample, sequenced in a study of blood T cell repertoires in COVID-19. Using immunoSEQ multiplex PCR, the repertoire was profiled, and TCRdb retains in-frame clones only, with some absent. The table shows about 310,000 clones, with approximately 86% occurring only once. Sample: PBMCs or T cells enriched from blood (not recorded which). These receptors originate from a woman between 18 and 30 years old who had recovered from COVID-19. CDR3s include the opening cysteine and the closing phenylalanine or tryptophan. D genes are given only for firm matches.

CDR3aa: CASSYAGQSTDTQYF
d_gene: -
j_gene: TRBJ2-3
len: 15
v_gene: TRBV6-9

CDR3aa: CASTITRGGTEAFF
d_gene: -
j_gene: TRBJ1-1
len: 14
v_gene: TRBV11-2

CDR3aa: CASSLGISGGLQETQYF
d_gene: TRBD2
j_gene: TRBJ2-5
len: 17
v_gene: TRBV7-3

CDR3aa: CASSLLSLALPWNEQFF
d_gene: -
j_gene: TRBJ2-1
len: 17
v_gene: TRBV28

CDR3aa: CASSTGQGYGYTF
d_gene: TRBD1
j_gene: TRBJ1-2
len: 13
v_gene: TRBV9

CDR3aa: CASRLKVGGVTEAFF
d_gene: -
j_gene: TRBJ1-1
len: 15
v_gene: TRBV12-2

CDR3aa: CASSFNPGQRNEKLFF
d_gene: TRBD1
j_gene: TRBJ1-4
len: 16
v_gene: TRBV5-6

CDR3aa: CASRPGTRQYNEQFF
d_gene: TRBD2
j_gene: TRBJ2-1
len: 15
v_gene: TRBV27

CDR3aa: CAISEQVGGQPQHF
d_gene: -
j_gene: TRBJ1-5
len: 14
v_gene: TRBV10-3

CDR3aa: CASSLMSRLSTDTQYF
d_gene: -
j_gene: TRBJ2-3
len: 16
v_gene: TRBV28

CDR3aa: CASGQVNQPQHF
d_gene: TRBD1
j_gene: TRBJ1-5
len: 12
v_gene: TRBV9

CDR3aa: CASSSTGGDTEAFF
d_gene: TRBD1
j_gene: TRBJ1-1
len: 14
v_gene: TRBV3-1/TRBV3-2

CDR3aa: CASSVDRENTEAFF
d_gene: TRBD1
j_gene: TRBJ1-1
len: 14
v_gene: TRBV19

CDR3aa: CASSEPETQYF
d_gene: -
j_gene: TRBJ2-5
len: 11
v_gene: TRBV7-9

CDR3aa: CASSLTGGYNQPQHF
d_gene: TRBD1
j_gene: TRBJ1-5
len: 15
v_gene: TRBV18

CDR3aa: CASSLTGDLGYTF
d_gene: TRBD1
j_gene: TRBJ1-2
len: 13
v_gene: TRBV5-6

CDR3aa: CASSNGTSGSYEQYF
d_gene: TRBD2
j_gene: TRBJ2-7
len: 15
v_gene: TRBV27

CDR3aa: CASSYGIYYGYTF
d_gene: -
j_gene: TRBJ1-2
len: 13
v_gene: TRBV12-3/TRBV12-4

CDR3aa: CASSQEGADLLGNEQFF
d_gene: -
j_gene: TRBJ2-1
len: 17
v_gene: TRBV4-2

CDR3aa: CASSLHATGTNTEAFF
d_gene: -
j_gene: TRBJ1-1
len: 16
v_gene: TRBV7-2

CDR3aa: CASSQEGLPYGYTF
d_gene: -
j_gene: TRBJ1-2
len: 14
v_gene: TRBV4-3

CDR3aa: CASSSSPAASLGTGELFF
d_gene: -
j_gene: TRBJ2-2
len: 18
v_gene: TRBV7-2

CDR3aa: CASSTKRTGADGYTF
d_gene: TRBD1
j_gene: TRBJ1-2
len: 15
v_gene: TRBV19

CDR3aa: CASSLMRGKGPDTQYF
d_gene: -
j_gene: TRBJ2-3
len: 16
v_gene: TRBV3-1/TRBV3-2

CDR3aa: CASSLSLSNQPQHF
d_gene: -
j_gene: TRBJ1-5
len: 14
v_gene: TRBV7-2

CDR3aa: CASSPGQGEYEQYF
d_gene: TRBD1
j_gene: TRBJ2-7
len: 14
v_gene: TRBV18

CDR3aa: CASSPRTQGKVDTDTQYF
d_gene: -
j_gene: TRBJ2-3
len: 18
v_gene: TRBV27

CDR3aa: CASTRQGEKLFF
d_gene: -
j_gene: TRBJ1-4
len: 12
v_gene: TRBV19

CDR3aa: CASSPRAVGNTIYF
d_gene: -
j_gene: TRBJ1-3
len: 14
v_gene: TRBV18

CDR3aa: CASSHVTRQGTLIPEAFF
d_gene: TRBD1
j_gene: TRBJ1-1
len: 18
v_gene: TRBV3-1/TRBV3-2

CDR3aa: CASSLDPGSDTQYF
d_gene: -
j_gene: TRBJ2-3
len: 14
v_gene: TRBV7-2

CDR3aa: CASSPGQDYGYTF
d_gene: TRBD1
j_gene: TRBJ1-2
len: 13
v_gene: TRBV28

CDR3aa: CASSIVRGSNYGYTF
d_gene: -
j_gene: TRBJ1-2
len: 15
v_gene: TRBV19

CDR3aa: CASSFRTSGGLKQYF
d_gene: TRBD2
j_gene: TRBJ2-7
len: 15
v_gene: TRBV19

CDR3aa: CASSFVRGRMSGNQPQHF
d_gene: TRBD1
j_gene: TRBJ1-5
len: 18
v_gene: TRBV28

CDR3aa: CATGQGAVQPQHF
d_gene: TRBD1
j_gene: TRBJ1-5
len: 13
v_gene: TRBV15

CDR3aa: CASSLGGTSGANEQFF
d_gene: TRBD2
j_gene: TRBJ2-1
len: 16
v_gene: TRBV7-2

CDR3aa: CASSLMTDAAKGSPLHF
d_gene: -
j_gene: TRBJ1-6
len: 17
v_gene: TRBV27

CDR3aa: CASRPTSSEQYF
d_gene: -
j_gene: TRBJ2-7
len: 12
v_gene: TRBV2

CDR3aa: CASSLIAMRSGKGNEQFF
d_gene: TRBD2
j_gene: TRBJ2-1
len: 18
v_gene: TRBV27

CDR3aa: CASSNGLGNSGANVLTF
d_gene: TRBD2
j_gene: TRBJ2-6
len: 17
v_gene: TRBV5-1

CDR3aa: CSVEDSGGTDTQYF
d_gene: TRBD2
j_gene: TRBJ2-3
len: 14
v_gene: TRBV29-1

CDR3aa: CASSQVGRGHSPLHF
d_gene: -
j_gene: TRBJ1-6
len: 15
v_gene: TRBV3-1/TRBV3-2

CDR3aa: CASSESTRDRSEQYF
d_gene: TRBD1
j_gene: TRBJ2-7
len: 15
v_gene: TRBV25-1

CDR3aa: CASSQVRVSGRSEETQYF
d_gene: -
j_gene: TRBJ2-5
len: 18
v_gene: TRBV4-2

CDR3aa: CASSSHDSGGETQYF
d_gene: TRBD2
j_gene: TRBJ2-5
len: 15
v_gene: TRBV27

CDR3aa: CASSLRQGGTGELFF
d_gene: TRBD1
j_gene: TRBJ2-2
len: 15
v_gene: TRBV18

CDR3aa: CASSLADGGFYEQYF
d_gene: TRBD2
j_gene: TRBJ2-7
len: 15
v_gene: TRBV7-6

CDR3aa: CASSPSSGEEKLFF
d_gene: -
j_gene: TRBJ1-4
len: 14
v_gene: TRBV18

CDR3aa: CASSETGLAGEQYF
d_gene: TRBD2
j_gene: TRBJ2-7
len: 14
v_gene: TRBV14

CDR3aa: CASTQGTSYEQYF
d_gene: -
j_gene: TRBJ2-7
len: 13
v_gene: TRBV12-3/TRBV12-4

CDR3aa: CASSRTSFAGELFF
d_gene: TRBD2
j_gene: TRBJ2-2
len: 14
v_gene: TRBV5-5

CDR3aa: CARSLRLAGSVGELFF
d_gene: TRBD2
j_gene: TRBJ2-2
len: 16
v_gene: TRBV5-3

CDR3aa: CASSQGAGYGYTF
d_gene: TRBD1
j_gene: TRBJ1-2
len: 13
v_gene: TRBV12-3/TRBV12-4

CDR3aa: CASSQDPGFGEKLFF
d_gene: -
j_gene: TRBJ1-4
len: 15
v_gene: TRBV4-1

CDR3aa: CATSGTGGYTEAFF
d_gene: TRBD1
j_gene: TRBJ1-1
len: 14
v_gene: TRBV15